This TCR beta chain was sequenced during a study of T cells expressing NK-cell markers. About this clonotype: The antigen is undetermined.

Making the TCR beta cDNA relied on 5'RACE template switching with UMIs. No DNA is given; TCRdb re-called the 5' RACE reads and lists each CDR3 protein once. The sample holds about 260,000 distinct CDR3 sequences. Germline values: CDR1 MNHEY, CDR2 SVGAGI. This CDR3 contains 17 residues. Study-level points and caveats: Of the CD8+ T cell pool in 5 to 7 donors, about 1.0-8% was accounted for by dominant NKG2C+ clonotypes.

The sample was blood T cells: a sorted CD56 or NKG2C T cell subset, CD4+ or CD8+ T cells, or bulk PBMC T cells (not recorded which). The clonotype comes from a man between 18 and 29 years old in good health. The chain employs TRBV6-5 and TRBJ2-3; TCRdb's assignment of TRBD2 cannot be checked, as there is no DNA. The CDR3 region is CASSWTSGRANTDTQYF.